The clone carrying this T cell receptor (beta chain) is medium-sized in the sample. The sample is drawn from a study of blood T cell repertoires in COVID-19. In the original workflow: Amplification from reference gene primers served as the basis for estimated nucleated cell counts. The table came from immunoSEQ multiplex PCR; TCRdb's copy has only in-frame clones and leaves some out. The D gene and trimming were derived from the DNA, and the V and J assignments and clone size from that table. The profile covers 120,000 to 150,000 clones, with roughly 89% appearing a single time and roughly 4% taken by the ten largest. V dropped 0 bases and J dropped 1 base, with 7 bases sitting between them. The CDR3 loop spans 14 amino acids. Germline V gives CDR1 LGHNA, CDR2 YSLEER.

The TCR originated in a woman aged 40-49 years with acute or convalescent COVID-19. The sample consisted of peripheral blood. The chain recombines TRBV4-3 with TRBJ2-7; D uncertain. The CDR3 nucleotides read TGCGCCAGCAGCCAAGATTGGCAGTCCTACGAGCAGTACTTC. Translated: CASSQDWQSYEQYF.